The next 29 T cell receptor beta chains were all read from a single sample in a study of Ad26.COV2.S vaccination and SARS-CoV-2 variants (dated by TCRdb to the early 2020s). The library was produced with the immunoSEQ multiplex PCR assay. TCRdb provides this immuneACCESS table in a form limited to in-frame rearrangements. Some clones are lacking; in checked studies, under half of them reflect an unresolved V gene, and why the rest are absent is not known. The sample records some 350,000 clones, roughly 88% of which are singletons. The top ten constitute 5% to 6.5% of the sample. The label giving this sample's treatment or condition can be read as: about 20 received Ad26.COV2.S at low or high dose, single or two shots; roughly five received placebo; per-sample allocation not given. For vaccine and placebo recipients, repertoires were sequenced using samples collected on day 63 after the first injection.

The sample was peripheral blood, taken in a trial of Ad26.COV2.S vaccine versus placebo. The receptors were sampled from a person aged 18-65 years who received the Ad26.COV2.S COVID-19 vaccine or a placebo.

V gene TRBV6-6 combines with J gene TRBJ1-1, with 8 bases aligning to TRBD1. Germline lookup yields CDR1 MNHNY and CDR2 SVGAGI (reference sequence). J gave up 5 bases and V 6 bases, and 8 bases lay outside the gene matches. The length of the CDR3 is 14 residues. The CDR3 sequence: CASRKTGGRTEAFF. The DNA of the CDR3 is TGTGCCAGCAGAAAAACAGGGGGTAGGACTGAAGCTTTCTTT.

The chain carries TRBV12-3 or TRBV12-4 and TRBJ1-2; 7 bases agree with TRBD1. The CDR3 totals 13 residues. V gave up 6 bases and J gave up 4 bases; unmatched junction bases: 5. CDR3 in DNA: TGTGCCAGCAGGCTGGGACAGCTCTATGGCTACACCTTC. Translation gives CASRLGQLYGYTF.

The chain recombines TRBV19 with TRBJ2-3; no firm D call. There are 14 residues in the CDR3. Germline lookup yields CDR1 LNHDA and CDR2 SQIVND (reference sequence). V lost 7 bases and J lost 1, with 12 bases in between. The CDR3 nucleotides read TGTGCCAGTACTACCGGTCAGGGCACAGATACGCAGTATTTT. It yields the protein CASTTGQGTDTQYF.

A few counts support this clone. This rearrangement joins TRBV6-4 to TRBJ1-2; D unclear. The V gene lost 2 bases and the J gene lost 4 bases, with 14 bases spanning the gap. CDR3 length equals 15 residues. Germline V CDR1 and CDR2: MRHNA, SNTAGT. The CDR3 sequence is CASSDVAQSSYGYTF. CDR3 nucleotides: TGTGCCAGCAGTGACGTGGCACAGTCGAGCTATGGCTACACCTTC.

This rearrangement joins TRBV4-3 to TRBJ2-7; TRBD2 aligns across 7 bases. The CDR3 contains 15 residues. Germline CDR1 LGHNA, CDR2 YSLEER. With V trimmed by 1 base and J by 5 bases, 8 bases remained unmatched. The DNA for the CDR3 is TGCGCCAGCAGCCAAGCAGGGACTACCGCAAACGAGCAGTACTTC. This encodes CASSQAGTTANEQYF.

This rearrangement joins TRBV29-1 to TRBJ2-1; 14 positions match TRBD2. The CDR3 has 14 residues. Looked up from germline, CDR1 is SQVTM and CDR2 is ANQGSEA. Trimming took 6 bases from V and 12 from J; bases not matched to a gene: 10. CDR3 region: CSVVGLAGGPRQFF. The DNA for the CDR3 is TGCAGCGTCGTAGGACTAGCGGGAGGCCCTAGGCAGTTCTTC.

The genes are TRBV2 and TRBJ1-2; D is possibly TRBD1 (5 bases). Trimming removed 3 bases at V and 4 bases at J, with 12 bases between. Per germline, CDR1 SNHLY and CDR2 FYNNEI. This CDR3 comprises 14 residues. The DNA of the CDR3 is TGTGCCAGCAGTGACGTGATAGGGACCTATGGCTACACCTTC. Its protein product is CASSDVIGTYGYTF.

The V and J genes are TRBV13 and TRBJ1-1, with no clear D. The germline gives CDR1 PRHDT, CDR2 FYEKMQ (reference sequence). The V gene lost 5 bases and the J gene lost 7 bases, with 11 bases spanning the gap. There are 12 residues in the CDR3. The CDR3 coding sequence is TGTGCCAGCAGCCCCCGGGCAATTGAAGCTTTCTTT. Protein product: CASSPRAIEAFF.

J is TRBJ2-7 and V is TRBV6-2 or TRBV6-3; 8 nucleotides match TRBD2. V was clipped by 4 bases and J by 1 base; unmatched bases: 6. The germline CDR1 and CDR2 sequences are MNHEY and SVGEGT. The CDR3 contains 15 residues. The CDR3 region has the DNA TGTGCCAGCAGTTCCCGGGTAGCGGGGTCCTACGAGCAGTACGTC. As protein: CASSSRVAGSYEQYV.

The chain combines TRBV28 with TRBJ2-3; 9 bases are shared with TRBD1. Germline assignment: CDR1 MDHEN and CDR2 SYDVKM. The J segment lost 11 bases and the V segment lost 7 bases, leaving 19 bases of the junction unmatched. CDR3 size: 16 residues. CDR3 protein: CASKSSGTGLLLRQYF. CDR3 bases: TGTGCCAGCAAGTCATCCGGGACAGGGTTATTGCTGAGGCAGTATTTT.

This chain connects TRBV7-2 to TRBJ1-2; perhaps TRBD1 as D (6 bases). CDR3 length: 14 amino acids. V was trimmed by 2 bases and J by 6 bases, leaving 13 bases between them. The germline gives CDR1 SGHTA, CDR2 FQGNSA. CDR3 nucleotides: TGTGCCAGCAGCTTACAGGGGCTACGGGATGGCTACACCTTC. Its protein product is CASSLQGLRDGYTF.

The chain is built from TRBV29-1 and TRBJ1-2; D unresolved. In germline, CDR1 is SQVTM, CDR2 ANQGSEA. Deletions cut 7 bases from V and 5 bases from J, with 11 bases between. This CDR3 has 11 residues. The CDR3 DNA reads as TGCAGCGCCCTCGGGGTGTATGGCTACACCTTC. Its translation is CSALGVYGYTF. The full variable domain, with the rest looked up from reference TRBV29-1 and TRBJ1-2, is SAVISQKPSRDICQRGTSLTIQCQVDSQVTMMFWYRQQPGQSLTLIATANQGSEATYESGFVIDKFPISRPNLTFSTLTVSNMSPEDSSIYLCSALGVYGYTFGSGTRLTVV.

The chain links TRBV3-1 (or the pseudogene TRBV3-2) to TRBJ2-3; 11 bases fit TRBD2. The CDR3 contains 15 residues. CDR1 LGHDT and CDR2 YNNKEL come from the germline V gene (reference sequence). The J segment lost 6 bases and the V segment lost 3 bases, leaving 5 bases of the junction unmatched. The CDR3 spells CASSQVLAGVDTQYF. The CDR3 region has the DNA TGTGCCAGCAGCCAGGTACTAGCGGGGGTTGATACGCAGTATTTT.

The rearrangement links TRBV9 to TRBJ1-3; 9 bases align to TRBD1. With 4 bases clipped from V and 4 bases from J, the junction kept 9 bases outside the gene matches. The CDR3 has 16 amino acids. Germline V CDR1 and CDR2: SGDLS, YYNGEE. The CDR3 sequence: CASSQGQGRPGNTIYF. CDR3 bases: TGTGCCAGCAGCCAAGGACAGGGGCGGCCAGGAAACACCATATATTTT.

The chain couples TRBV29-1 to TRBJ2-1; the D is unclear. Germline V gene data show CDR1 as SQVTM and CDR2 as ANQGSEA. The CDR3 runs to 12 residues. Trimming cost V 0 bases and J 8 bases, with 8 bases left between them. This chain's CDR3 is CSVEDISDEQFF. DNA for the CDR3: TGCAGCGTTGAAGATATCAGTGATGAGCAGTTCTTC.

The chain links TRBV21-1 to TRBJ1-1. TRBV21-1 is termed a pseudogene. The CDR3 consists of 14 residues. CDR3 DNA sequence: TGTGCCAGCAGCAAAGAACGGGAGGACCCAGGAGCTTTCTTT. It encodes CASSKEREDPGAFF.

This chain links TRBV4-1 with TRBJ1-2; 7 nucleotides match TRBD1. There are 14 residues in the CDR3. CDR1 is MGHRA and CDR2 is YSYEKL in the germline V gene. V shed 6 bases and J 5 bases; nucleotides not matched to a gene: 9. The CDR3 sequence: CASRRQGLGYGYTF. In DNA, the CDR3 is TGCGCCAGCAGAAGACAGGGCCTCGGGTATGGCTACACCTTC.

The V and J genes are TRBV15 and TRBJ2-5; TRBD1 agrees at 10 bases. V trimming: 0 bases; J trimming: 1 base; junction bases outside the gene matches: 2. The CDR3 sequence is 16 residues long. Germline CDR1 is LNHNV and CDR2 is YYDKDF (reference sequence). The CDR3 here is CATSRERDRGQETQYF. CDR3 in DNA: TGTGCCACCAGCAGAGAAAGGGACAGGGGCCAAGAGACCCAGTACTTC.

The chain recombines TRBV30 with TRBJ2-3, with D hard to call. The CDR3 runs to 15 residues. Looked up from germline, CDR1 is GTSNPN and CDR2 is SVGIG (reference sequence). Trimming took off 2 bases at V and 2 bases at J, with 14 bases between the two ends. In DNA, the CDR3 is TGTGCCTGGAGTCCAGCTTTGGGCTTCACAGATACGCAGTATTTT. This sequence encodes CAWSPALGFTDTQYF.

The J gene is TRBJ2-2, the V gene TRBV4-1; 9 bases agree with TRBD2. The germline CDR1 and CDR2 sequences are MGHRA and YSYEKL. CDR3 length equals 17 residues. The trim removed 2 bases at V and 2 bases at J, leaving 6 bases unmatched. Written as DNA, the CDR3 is TGCGCCAGCAGCCAACCCCTAGCGGGGTCAAACACCGGGGAGCTGTTTTTT. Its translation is CASSQPLAGSNTGELFF.

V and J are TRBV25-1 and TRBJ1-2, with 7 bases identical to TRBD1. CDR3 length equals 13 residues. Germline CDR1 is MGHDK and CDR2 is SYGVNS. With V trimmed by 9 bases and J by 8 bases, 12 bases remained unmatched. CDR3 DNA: TGTGCCAGTAGCAACAGGGGAAAGGCAGGCTACACCTTC. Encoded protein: CASSNRGKAGYTF.

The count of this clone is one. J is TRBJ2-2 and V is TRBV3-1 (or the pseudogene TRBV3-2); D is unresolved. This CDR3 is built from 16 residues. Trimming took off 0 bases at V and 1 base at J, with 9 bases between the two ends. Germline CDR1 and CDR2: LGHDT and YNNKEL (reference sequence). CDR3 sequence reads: CASSQEPRLNTGELFF. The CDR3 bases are TGTGCCAGCAGCCAAGAACCCCGTTTGAACACCGGGGAGCTGTTTTTT.

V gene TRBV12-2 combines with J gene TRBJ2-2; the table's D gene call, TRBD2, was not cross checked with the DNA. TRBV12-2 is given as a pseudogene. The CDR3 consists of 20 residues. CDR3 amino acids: CASRLDRDSGRRVNTGELFF. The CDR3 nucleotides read TGTGCAAGTCGCTTAGATCGGGACAGCGGGAGGCGGGTGAACACCGGGGAGCTGTTTTTT.

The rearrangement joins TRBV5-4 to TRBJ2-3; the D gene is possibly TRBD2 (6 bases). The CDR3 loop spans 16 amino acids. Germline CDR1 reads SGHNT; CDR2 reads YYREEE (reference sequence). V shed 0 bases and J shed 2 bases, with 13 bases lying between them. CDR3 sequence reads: CASSLEGLMITDTQYF. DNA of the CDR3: TGTGCCAGCAGCTTGGAGGGACTCATGATCACAGATACGCAGTATTTT.

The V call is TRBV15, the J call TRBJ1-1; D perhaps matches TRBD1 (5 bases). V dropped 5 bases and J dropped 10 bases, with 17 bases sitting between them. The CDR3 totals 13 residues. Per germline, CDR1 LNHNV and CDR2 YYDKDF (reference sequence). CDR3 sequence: CATSVGAREGAFF. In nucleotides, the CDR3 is TGTGCCACCAGCGTAGGGGCCAGGGAGGGAGCTTTCTTT.

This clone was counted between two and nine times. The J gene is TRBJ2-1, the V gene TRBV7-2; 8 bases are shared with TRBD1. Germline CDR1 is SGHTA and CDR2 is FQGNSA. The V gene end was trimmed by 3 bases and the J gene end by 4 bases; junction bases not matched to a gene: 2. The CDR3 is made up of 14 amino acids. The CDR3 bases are TGTGCCAGCAGCTTGGACAGGGCTTACAATGAGCAGTTCTTC. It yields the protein CASSLDRAYNEQFF.

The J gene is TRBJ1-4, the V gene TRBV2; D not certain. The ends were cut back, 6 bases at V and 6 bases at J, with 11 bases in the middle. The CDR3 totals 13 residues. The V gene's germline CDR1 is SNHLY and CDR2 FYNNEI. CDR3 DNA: TGTGCCAGCAGGGAGAGGGAGTATGAAAAACTGTTTTTT. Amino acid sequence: CASREREYEKLFF.

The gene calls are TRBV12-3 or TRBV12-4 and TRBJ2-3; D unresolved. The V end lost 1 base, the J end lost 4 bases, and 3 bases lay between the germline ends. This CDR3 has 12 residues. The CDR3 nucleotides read TGTGCCAGCAGTTTAGTCCCAGATACGCAGTATTTT. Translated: CASSLVPDTQYF.

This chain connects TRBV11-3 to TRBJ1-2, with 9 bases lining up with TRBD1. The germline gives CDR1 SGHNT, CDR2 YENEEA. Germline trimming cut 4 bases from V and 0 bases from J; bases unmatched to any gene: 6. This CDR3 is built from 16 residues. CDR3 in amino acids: CASSSYRDRANYGYTF. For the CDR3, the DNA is TGTGCCAGCAGCTCCTATCGGGACAGGGCTAACTATGGCTACACCTTC.